This T cell receptor (beta chain) emerged from a study of control samples from healthy donors and cancer patients. Using immunoSEQ multiplex PCR, the repertoire was profiled, and TCRdb retains in-frame clones only, with some absent. The table has some 130,000 clones, about 90% seen once. Germline V CDR1 and CDR2: MNHEY, SVGAGI. With 6 bases clipped from V and 1 base from J, the junction kept 3 bases outside the gene matches. CDR3 length: 15 amino acids. This clonotype was obtained from a woman aged 45-59 years in good health. The sequenced sample was blood. This chain joins TRBV6-5 and TRBJ2-7, with 13 bases lining up with TRBD2. CDR3 sequence: CASRRLAGGSYEQYF. In DNA form, the CDR3 reads TGTGCCAGCAGACGACTAGCGGGAGGATCCTACGAGCAGTACTTC.